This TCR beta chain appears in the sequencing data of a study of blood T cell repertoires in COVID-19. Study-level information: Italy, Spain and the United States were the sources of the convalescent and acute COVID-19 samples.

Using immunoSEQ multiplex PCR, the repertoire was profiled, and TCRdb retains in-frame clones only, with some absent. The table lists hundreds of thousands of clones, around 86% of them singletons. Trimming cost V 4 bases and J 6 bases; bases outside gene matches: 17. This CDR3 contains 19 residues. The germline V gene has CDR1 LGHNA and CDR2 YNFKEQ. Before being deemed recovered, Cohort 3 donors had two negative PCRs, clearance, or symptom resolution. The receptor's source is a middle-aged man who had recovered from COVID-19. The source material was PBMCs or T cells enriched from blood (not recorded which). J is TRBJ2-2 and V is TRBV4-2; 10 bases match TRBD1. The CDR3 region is CASSRSLTRTGGLAGELFF. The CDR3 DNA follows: TGTGCCAGCAGCCGCTCACTCACCCGGACAGGGGGGTTGGCCGGGGAGCTGTTTTTT.